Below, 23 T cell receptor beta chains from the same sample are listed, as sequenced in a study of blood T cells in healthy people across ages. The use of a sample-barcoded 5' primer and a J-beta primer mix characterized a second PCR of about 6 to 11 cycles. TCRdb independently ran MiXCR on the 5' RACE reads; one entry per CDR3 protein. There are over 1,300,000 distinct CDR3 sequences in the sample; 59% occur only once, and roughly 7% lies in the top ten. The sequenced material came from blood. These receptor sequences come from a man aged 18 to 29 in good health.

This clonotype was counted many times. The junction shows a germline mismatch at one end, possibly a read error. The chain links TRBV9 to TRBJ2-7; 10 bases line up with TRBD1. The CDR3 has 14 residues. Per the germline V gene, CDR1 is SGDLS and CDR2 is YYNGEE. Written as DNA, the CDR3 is TGCGCCAGCAGCGTGGGGACAGGGGCCTACGAGCAGTACTTC. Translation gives CASSVGTGAYEQYF.

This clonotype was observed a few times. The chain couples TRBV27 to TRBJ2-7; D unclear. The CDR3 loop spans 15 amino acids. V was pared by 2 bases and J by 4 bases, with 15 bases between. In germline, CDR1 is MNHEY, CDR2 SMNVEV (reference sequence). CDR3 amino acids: CASSLLGSESYEQYF. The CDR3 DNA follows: TGTGCCAGCAGTTTACTGGGGTCAGAATCTTACGAGCAGTACTTC.

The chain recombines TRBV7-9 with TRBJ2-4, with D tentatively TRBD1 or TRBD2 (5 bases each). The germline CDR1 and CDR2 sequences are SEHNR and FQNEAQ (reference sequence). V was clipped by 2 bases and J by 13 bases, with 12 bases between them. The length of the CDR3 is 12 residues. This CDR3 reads CASSLMAEGQYF. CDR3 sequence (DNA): TGTGCCAGCAGCTTAATGGCCGAGGGGCAGTACTTC.

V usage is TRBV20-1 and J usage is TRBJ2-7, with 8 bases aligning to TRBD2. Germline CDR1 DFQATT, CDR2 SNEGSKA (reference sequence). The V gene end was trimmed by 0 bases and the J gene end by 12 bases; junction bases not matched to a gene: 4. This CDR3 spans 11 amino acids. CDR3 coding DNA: TGCAGTGCTAGAGATCGGGGGGGACCGTACTTC. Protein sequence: CSARDRGGPYF.

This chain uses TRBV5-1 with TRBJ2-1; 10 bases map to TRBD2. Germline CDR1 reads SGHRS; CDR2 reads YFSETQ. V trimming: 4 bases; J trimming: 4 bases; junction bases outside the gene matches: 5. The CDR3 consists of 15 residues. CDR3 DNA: TGCGCCAGCAGCGCCTCTAGCGGGAGTTACAATGAGCAGTTCTTC. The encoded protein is CASSASSGSYNEQFF.

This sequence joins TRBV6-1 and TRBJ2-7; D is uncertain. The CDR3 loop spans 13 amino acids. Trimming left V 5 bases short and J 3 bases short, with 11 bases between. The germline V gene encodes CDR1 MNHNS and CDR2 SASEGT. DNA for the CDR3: TGTGCCAGCAGTCTTTTCCCGCTCTACGAGCAGTACTTC. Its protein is CASSLFPLYEQYF.

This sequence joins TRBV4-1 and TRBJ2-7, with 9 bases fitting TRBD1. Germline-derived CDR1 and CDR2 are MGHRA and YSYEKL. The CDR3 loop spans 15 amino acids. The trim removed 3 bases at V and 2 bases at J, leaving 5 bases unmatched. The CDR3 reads CASSHPTGGAYEQYF. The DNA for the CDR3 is TGCGCCAGCAGCCATCCGACAGGGGGAGCCTACGAGCAGTACTTC.

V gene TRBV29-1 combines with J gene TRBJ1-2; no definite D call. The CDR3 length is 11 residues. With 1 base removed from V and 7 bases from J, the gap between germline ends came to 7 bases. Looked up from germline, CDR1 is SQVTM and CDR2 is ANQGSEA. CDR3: CSVEGVGGYTF. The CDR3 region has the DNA TGCAGCGTTGAAGGGGTGGGTGGCTACACCTTC.

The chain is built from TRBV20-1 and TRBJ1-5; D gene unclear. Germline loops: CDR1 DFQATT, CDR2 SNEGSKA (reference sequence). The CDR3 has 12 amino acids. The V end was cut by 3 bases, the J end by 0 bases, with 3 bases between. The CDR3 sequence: CSARDSNQPQHF. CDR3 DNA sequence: TGCAGTGCTAGGGATAGCAATCAGCCCCAGCATTTT.

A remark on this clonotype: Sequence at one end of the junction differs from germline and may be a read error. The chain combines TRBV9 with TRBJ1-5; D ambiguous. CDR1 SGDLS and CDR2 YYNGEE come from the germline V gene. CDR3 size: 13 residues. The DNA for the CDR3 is TGTGCCAGCAGCGCCGGTGGGAATCAGTCCCAGCATTTT. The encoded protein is CASSAGGNQSQHF. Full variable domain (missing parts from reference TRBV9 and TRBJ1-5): DSGVTQTPKHLITATGQRVTLRCSPRSGDLSVYWYQQSLDQGLQFLIQYYNGEERAKGNILERFSAQQFPDLHSELNLSSLELGDSALYFCASSAGGNQSQHFGDGTRLSIL.

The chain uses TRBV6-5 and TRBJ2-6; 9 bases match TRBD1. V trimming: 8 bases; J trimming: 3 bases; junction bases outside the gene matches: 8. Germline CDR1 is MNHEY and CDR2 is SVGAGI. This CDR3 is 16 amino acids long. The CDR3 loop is CASSLTGGFGANVLTF. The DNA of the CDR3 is TGTGCCAGCTCCCTAACAGGGGGCTTTGGGGCCAACGTCCTGACTTTC.

Written as DNA, the CDR3 is TGTGCCAGCAGTTTACGACGGCCTCGCGGCTACACCTTC. It is translated as CASSLRRPRGYTF. The genes are TRBV12-3 or TRBV12-4 and TRBJ1-2; D uncertain. Trimming removed 2 bases from V and 8 bases from J, with 12 bases in between. The CDR3 extends over 13 amino acids.

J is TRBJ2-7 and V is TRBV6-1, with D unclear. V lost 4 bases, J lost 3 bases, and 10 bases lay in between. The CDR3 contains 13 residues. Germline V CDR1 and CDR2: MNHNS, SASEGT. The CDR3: CASSVADYYEQYF. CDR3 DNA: TGTGCCAGCAGTGTGGCAGATTACTACGAGCAGTACTTC.

The chain's CDR3 is CASRVLAGQGEQFF. As DNA, the CDR3 is TGTGCCAGCAGAGTCCTAGCGGGACAGGGTGAGCAGTTCTTC. This chain connects TRBV6-6 to TRBJ2-1; tentatively, D is TRBD1 or TRBD2 (9 bases each). The germline V gene has CDR1 MNHNY and CDR2 SVGAGI (reference sequence). Trimming removed 6 bases at V and 9 bases at J, with 18 bases between. The CDR3 is made up of 14 amino acids.

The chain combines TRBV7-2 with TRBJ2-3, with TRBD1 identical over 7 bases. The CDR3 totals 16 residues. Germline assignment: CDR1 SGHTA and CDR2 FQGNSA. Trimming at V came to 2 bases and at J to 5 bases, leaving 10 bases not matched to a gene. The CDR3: CASSLPITGAEDTQYF. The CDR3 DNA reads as TGTGCCAGCAGCTTACCAATCACAGGGGCGGAAGATACGCAGTATTTT.

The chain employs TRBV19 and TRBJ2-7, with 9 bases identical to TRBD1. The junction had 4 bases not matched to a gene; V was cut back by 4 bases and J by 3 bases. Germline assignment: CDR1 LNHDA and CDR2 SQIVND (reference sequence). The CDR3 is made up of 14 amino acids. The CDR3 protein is CASSTGTGNYEQYF. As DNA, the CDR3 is TGTGCCAGTAGTACCGGGACAGGGAACTACGAGCAGTACTTC.

The CDR3 region has the DNA TGTGCCAGCAACGAAGACGGGAGCTCCTACGAGCAGTACTTC. Its translation: CASNEDGSSYEQYF. The chain has TRBV7-9 and TRBJ2-7; tentatively, D is TRBD2 (6 bases). CDR3 length: 14 residues. Deletions cut 7 bases from V and 0 bases from J, with 13 bases between. Germline V CDR1 and CDR2: SEHNR, FQNEAQ (reference sequence).

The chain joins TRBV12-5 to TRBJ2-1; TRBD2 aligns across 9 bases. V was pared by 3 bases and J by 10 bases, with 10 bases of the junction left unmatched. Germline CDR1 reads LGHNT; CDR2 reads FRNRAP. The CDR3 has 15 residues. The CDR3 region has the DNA TGTGCTAGTGGTTTAAACGCGGGAGGGGAGATAGAGCAGTTCTTC. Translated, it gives CASGLNAGGEIEQFF.

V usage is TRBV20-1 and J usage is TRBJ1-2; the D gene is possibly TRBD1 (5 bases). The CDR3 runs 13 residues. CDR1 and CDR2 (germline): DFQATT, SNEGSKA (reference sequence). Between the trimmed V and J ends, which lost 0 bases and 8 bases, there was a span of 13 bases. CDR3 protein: CSARDGRVYGYTF. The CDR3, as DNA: TGCAGTGCTAGAGACGGCAGGGTGTACGGCTACACCTTC.

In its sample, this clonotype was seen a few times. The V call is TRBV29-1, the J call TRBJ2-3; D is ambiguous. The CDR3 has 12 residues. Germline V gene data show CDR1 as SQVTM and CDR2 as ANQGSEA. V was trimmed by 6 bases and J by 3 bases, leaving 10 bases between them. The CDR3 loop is CSVGRRTDTQYF. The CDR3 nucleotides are TGCAGCGTCGGACGGAGAACAGATACGCAGTATTTT.

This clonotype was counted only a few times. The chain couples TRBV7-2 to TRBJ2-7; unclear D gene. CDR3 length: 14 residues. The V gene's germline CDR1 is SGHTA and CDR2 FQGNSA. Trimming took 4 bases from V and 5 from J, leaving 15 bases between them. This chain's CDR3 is CASSSSTNSNEQYF. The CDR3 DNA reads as TGTGCCAGCAGCTCCTCAACGAACAGCAACGAGCAGTACTTC.

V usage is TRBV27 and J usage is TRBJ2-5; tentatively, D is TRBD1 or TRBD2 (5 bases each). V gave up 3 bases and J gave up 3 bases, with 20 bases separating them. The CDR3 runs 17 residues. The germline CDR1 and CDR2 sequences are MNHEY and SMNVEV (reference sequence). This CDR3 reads CASSFRDPGKLKETQYF. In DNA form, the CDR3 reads TGTGCCAGCAGTTTCAGGGACCCAGGGAAGTTAAAAGAGACCCAGTACTTC.

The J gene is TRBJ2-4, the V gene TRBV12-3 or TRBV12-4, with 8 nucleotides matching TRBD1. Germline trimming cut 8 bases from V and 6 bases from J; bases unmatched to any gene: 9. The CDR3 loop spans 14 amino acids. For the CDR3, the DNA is TGTGCCAGCCGTACACAGGGGGTGGGAAACATTCAGTACTTC. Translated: CASRTQGVGNIQYF.